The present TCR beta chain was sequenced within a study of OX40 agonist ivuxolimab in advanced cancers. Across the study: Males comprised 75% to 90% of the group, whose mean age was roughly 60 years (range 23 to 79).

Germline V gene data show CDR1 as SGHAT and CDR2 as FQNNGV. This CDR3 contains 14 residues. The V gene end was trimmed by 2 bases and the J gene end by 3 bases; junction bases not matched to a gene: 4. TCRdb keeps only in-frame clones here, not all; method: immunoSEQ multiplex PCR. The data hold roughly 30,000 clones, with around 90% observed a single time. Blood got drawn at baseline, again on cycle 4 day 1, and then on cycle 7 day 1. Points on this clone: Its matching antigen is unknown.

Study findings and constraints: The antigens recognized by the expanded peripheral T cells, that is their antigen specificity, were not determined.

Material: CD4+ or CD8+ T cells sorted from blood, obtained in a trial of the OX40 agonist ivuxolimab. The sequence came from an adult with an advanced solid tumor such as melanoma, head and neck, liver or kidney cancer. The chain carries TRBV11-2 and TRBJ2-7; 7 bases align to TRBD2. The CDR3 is CASSLREGFYEQYF. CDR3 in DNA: TGTGCCAGCAGCTTAAGGGAGGGCTTCTACGAGCAGTACTTC.